Listed here are 2 T cell receptor beta chains from one sample, sequenced in a study of blood T cell repertoires in COVID-19. Measured with immunoSEQ multiplex PCR; TCRdb has only the in-frame clones, and not every one. The repertoire has some 30,000 clones, 87% of them found once; the top ten carry approximately 1.9%. Sequencing was done on a sample of peripheral blood. The receptor set was obtained from a man between 45 and 60 years old with active or convalescent COVID-19.

The chain employs TRBV30 and TRBJ1-5, with a weak D call TRBD1 (5 bases). V was shortened by 1 base and J by 2 bases, with 9 bases between the two germline ends. CDR1 is GTSNPN, CDR2 SVGIG, per germline (reference sequence). This CDR3 has 14 residues. CDR3 in DNA: TGTGCCTGGAGTGCGGGCAGGGGCAATCAGCCCCAGCATTTT. Residues: CAWSAGRGNQPQHF. The entire variable domain, with the rest obtained from reference TRBV30 and TRBJ1-5, is as follows: SQTIHQWPATLVQPVGSPLSLECTVEGTSNPNLYWYRQAAGRGLQLLFYSVGIGQISSEVPQNLSASRPQDRQFILSSKKLLLSDSGFYLCAWSAGRGNQPQHFGDGTRLSIL.

About this clone itself: The sample carries other DNA sequences with the same CDR3. This rearrangement joins TRBV7-3 to TRBJ2-1, with D unclear. V gave up 2 bases and J gave up 4 bases, with 9 bases separating them. Per the germline V gene, CDR1 is SGHTA and CDR2 is FQGTGA. The CDR3 is 14 residues long. CDR3: CASSLGGGYNEQFF. Written as DNA, the CDR3 is TGTGCCAGCAGCTTAGGTGGCGGTTACAATGAGCAGTTCTTC.